Listed below are T cell receptor beta chains from one sample, sequenced in a study of spatial heterogeneity in lung cancer. TCRdb fed the 5' RACE reads into MiXCR, producing one record per CDR3 protein. Of roughly 40,000 distinct CDR3 sequences listed, approximately 7% are singletons. Here the sequenced sample was PBMCs, taken at surgery. The origin of the receptors is a female donor with early-stage non-small cell lung cancer. Both conserved end residues are part of each CDR3. A D gene is named only where the DNA matches it firmly. Not every row has a clone size; where given, it reads once, few, many or a size class.

D | J | size | V | DNA | CDR3
NA | TRBJ2-6 | few | TRBV14 | TGTGCCAGCAGCCAAGCTTTCGGCTCTGGGGCCAACGTCCTGACTTTC | CASSQAFGSGANVLTF
NA | TRBJ2-3 | NA | TRBV5-5 | TGTGCCAGCAGCTTGGACAGGATGACAGATACGCAGTATTTT | CASSLDRMTDTQYF
NA | TRBJ2-1 | NA | TRBV5-1 | TGCGCCAGCAGCAGACTCCCTTCGGCCGAGGTATCCTACGAGCAGTTCTTC | CASSRLPSAEVSYEQFF
NA | TRBJ2-7 | many | TRBV5-1 | TGCGCCAGCGGATTGAGGGATTCCTACGAGCAGTACTTC | CASGLRDSYEQYF
TRBD1 | TRBJ2-7 | many | TRBV10-2 | TGCGCCAGCAGTGGTAGAGGACAGGGTAACTCCTACGAGCAGTACTTC | CASSGRGQGNSYEQYF
NA | TRBJ1-1 | many | TRBV4-3 | TGCGCCAGCAGCCAACGAGGCGTGGGGGAAGCTTTCTTT | CASSQRGVGEAFF
NA | TRBJ2-3 | few | TRBV20-1 | TGCAGTGCTAGAGAGCGGGGCCGAGATACGCAGTATTTT | CSARERGRDTQYF
NA | TRBJ1-5 | many | TRBV27 | TGTGCCATCGTTTCAGGCCGGGATAGCAATCAGCCCCAGCATTTT | CAIVSGRDSNQPQHF
NA | TRBJ1-5 | few | TRBV7-9 | TGTGCCAGCAGCGGACGACTATACGATCAGCCCCAGCATTTT | CASSGRLYDQPQHF
NA | TRBJ1-2 | NA | TRBV29-1 | TGCAGCGTTGGCAGGGCCGATGGCTACACCTTC | CSVGRADGYTF
NA | TRBJ1-6 | many | TRBV20-1 | TGCAGTGCTAGGAACCAGGACCCGTCACCCCTCCACTTT | CSARNQDPSPLHF
NA | TRBJ1-1 | many | TRBV7-9 | TGTGCCAGCAGCTTATTTATGAACACTGAAGCTTTCTTT | CASSLFMNTEAFF
NA | TRBJ2-1 | few | TRBV7-2 | TGTGCCAGCAGCCGCGGGCCTGCGGCTTATGAGCAGTTCTTC | CASSRGPAAYEQFF
NA | TRBJ1-5 | many | TRBV4-1 | TGCGCCAGCAGCCAGGGCAGCCGGTATCAGCCCCAGCATTTT | CASSQGSRYQPQHF
NA | TRBJ1-2 | many | TRBV3-1 | TGTGCCAGCCGGGGTGGGGGAGATGGCTACACCTTC | CASRGGGDGYTF
NA | TRBJ1-5 | many | TRBV13 | TGTGCCAGCAGCCTTCAGGGTAGCAATCAGCCCCAGCATTTT | CASSLQGSNQPQHF
TRBD2 | TRBJ2-2 | many | TRBV29-1 | TGCAGCGCCGTAGCGGGAGTTCTCACCGGGGAGCTGTTTTTT | CSAVAGVLTGELFF
NA | TRBJ2-2 | many | TRBV12-3/TRBV12-4 | TGTGCCAGCAGACCGCGGGGCGGGGAGCTGTTTTTT | CASRPRGGELFF
TRBD1 | TRBJ1-2 | NA | TRBV3-1 | TGTGCCAGCAGCCTACAGGGGGATAACAGCTACACCTTC | CASSLQGDNSYTF
NA | TRBJ2-3 | NA | TRBV20-1 | TGCAGTGCGACTACCCTCGCGGGGGCCCACACAGATACGCAGTATTTT | CSATTLAGAHTDTQYF
NA | TRBJ2-5 | few | TRBV12-3/TRBV12-4 | TGTGCCAGCAGCGGAGAGGGGGAGACCCAGTACTTC | CASSGEGETQYF
NA | TRBJ1-5 | few | TRBV11-2 | TGTGCCAGCAGCTTAGGGCTCGCCCAGCCCCAGCATTTT | CASSLGLAQPQHF